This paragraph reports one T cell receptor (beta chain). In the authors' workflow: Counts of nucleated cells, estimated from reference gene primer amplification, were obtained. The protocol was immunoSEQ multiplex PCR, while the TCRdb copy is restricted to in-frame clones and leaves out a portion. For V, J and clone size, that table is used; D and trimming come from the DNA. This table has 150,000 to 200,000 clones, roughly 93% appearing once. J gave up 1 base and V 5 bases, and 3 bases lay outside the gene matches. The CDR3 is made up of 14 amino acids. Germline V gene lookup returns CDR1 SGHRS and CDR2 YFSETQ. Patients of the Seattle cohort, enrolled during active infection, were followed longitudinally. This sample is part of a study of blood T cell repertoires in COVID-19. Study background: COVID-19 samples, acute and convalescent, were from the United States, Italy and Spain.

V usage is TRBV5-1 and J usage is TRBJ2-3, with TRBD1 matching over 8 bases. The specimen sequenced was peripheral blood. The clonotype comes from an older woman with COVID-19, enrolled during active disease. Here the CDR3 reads CASRPGQGTDTQYF. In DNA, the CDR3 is TGCGCCAGCAGACCGGGACAGGGCACAGATACGCAGTATTTT.